This T cell receptor beta chain derives from a study of identical twins. V was pared by 10 bases and J by 3 bases, with 6 bases of the junction left unmatched. This CDR3 is built from 14 residues. Looked up from germline, CDR1 is LNHDA and CDR2 is SQIVND (reference sequence). This clonotype has a handful of counts. Its antigen is unidentified. Broader study findings: Models, which agreed with sharing between unrelated individuals, nonetheless underestimated the out-of-frame TCR alpha sharing seen in monozygotic twins.

Each CDR3 protein is one row after TCRdb ran MiXCR on the 5' RACE reads. The data contain 200,000 to 300,000 distinct CDR3 sequences, roughly a tenth of them seen just once; the ten biggest clones take up 10%. This chain joins TRBV19 and TRBJ2-7, with 13 bases aligning to TRBD2. The sequenced sample consisted of memory T cells sorted from blood. The clonotype originates from a man aged 50 to 59 in good health. CDR3 in amino acids: CATRRTSGSYEQYF. The CDR3 DNA sequence: TGTGCCACCCGGCGGACTAGCGGGAGCTACGAGCAGTACTTC.